This TCR beta chain appears in the sequencing data of a study of blood T cell repertoires in COVID-19. On the study more broadly: Samples of COVID-19 (acute and convalescent) were obtained from the United States, Italy and Spain. PBMCs, B-cell-depleted T cells, or T cells were the source of the cDNA or gDNA that made up the material.

Authors' processing steps: The authors estimated nucleated cell counts from reference gene primer amplification. Libraries were prepared by immunoSEQ multiplex PCR; TCRdb keeps only in-frame clonotypes and omits some of them. V, J and clone size reflect that table, while D and trimming were determined from the DNA. The sample includes over 350,000 clones, approximately 90% of them seen just once. Trimming took 4 bases from V and 4 from J, leaving 13 bases between them. The germline gives CDR1 GTSNPN, CDR2 SVGIG (reference sequence). The CDR3 is made up of 13 amino acids. Sequencing was carried out using peripheral blood. The chain joins TRBV30 to TRBJ1-2; D perhaps matches TRBD1 (5 bases). The receptor was derived from a woman aged 25 to 39 with active or convalescent COVID-19. DNA of the CDR3: TGTGCCTGGATAGGGGCTGGTGGCTATGGCTACACCTTC. This codes for CAWIGAGGYGYTF.